This T cell receptor (beta chain) stems from a study of shared clonotypes between healthy human individuals. The germline V gene encodes CDR1 GTSNPN and CDR2 SVGIG (reference sequence). V was pared by 0 bases and J by 0 bases, with 6 bases between. This CDR3 has 14 amino acids. Unsorted PBMC DNA went through sequencing on ten immunoSEQ deep assay plates. Clones were read by immunoSEQ multiplex PCR, and TCRdb kept only the in-frame ones, dropping some. The sample records 450,000 or so clones, roughly three quarters being singletons. The clonotype was recovered from a woman in her thirties or forties in good health. Some clones in this sample may be carry-over from other donors' samples. The rearrangement uses TRBV30 and TRBJ1-5; no clear D gene. Sequenced: PBMCs. The CDR3 sequence: CAWSVQLSNQPQHF. The DNA for the CDR3 is TGTGCCTGGAGTGTGCAACTTAGCAATCAGCCCCAGCATTTT. Full variable domain (rest looked up from reference TRBV30 and TRBJ1-5): SQTIHQWPATLVQPVGSPLSLECTVEGTSNPNLYWYRQAAGRGLQLLFYSVGIGQISSEVPQNLSASRPQDRQFILSSKKLLLSDSGFYLCAWSVQLSNQPQHFGDGTRLSIL.